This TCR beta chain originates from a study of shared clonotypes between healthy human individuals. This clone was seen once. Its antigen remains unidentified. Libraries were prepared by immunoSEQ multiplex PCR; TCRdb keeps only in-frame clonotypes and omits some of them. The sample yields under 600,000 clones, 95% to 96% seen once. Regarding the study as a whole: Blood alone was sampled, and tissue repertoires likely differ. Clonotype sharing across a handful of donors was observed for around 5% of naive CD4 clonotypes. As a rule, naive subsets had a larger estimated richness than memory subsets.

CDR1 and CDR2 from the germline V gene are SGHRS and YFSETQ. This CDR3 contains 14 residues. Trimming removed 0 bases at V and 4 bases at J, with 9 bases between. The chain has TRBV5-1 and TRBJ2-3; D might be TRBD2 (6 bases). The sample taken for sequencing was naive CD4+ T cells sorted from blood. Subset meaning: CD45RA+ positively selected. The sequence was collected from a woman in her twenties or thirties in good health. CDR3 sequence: CASSLGLVADTQYF. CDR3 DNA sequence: TGCGCCAGCAGCTTGGGACTAGTAGCAGATACGCAGTATTTT.